This passage covers 29 T cell receptor beta chains from one sample sequenced in a study of identical twins. TCRdb called the 5' RACE reads again in MiXCR, with one record for every CDR3 protein. The sample has about 330,000 distinct CDR3 sequences, about 12% seen once. These data are also associated with another study on yellow fever vaccine responses in identical twins.

The sample was CD8+ T cells sorted from blood. Receptors originate from a young woman in good health.

V and J are TRBV6-5 and TRBJ2-1, with D tentatively TRBD1 (5 bases). The CDR3 runs 17 residues. With 0 bases removed from V and 0 bases from J, the gap between germline ends came to 12 bases. From germline, CDR1 is MNHEY and CDR2 SVGAGI. Written as DNA, the CDR3 is TGTGCCAGCAGTTACTCTGGGGCTATTGTCTCCTACAATGAGCAGTTCTTC. Translating it yields CASSYSGAIVSYNEQFF.

In this sample, this clonotype turned up many times. V usage is TRBV4-2 and J usage is TRBJ2-3; D perhaps matches TRBD2 (6 bases). The CDR3 is 12 residues long. V gave up 3 bases and J gave up 10 bases, with 11 bases separating them. Germline V gives CDR1 LGHNA, CDR2 YNFKEQ. CDR3 region: CASSHEGLAQYF. CDR3 DNA: TGTGCCAGCAGCCATGAGGGACTTGCGCAGTATTTT.

This CDR3 is CASRSAPDEQFF. CDR3 sequence (DNA): TGTGCCAGCAGATCCGCCCCGGATGAGCAGTTCTTC. The chain carries TRBV28 and TRBJ2-1, with D uncertain. V was cut by 6 bases and J by 8 bases, with 11 bases left in between. Per germline, CDR1 MDHEN and CDR2 SYDVKM. The CDR3 covers 12 residues.

This CDR3 is CASSEGTSGMADTQYF. The CDR3 coding sequence is TGTGCCAGCAGTGAGGGGACTAGCGGGATGGCAGATACGCAGTATTTT. This chain uses TRBV2 with TRBJ2-3; TRBD2 agrees at 13 bases. This CDR3 is 16 amino acids long. V gave up 3 bases and J gave up 4 bases; unmatched junction bases: 4. Germline CDR1 SNHLY, CDR2 FYNNEI.

The V gene is TRBV5-6, the J gene TRBJ2-3; perhaps TRBD1 as D (5 bases). V shed 4 bases and J shed 0 bases, with 15 bases lying between them. Germline CDR1 SGHDT, CDR2 YYEEEE. The CDR3 has 16 amino acids. The CDR3 DNA is TGTGCCAGCAGCGAAACAGGATATGCTAGCACAGATACGCAGTATTTT. Translation: CASSETGYASTDTQYF.

This clonotype has a handful of counts. The chain carries TRBV11-2 and TRBJ2-1; 12 bases map to TRBD2. The V segment lost 5 bases and the J segment 4 bases; nucleotides outside the gene matches: 6. The CDR3 runs to 16 residues. Per the germline V gene, CDR1 is SGHAT and CDR2 is FQNNGV. CDR3 sequence reads: CASSPPTSGRYNEQFF. The CDR3, as DNA: TGTGCCAGCAGCCCCCCTACTAGCGGGAGGTACAATGAGCAGTTCTTC.

This clonotype was observed a few times. The chain carries TRBV28 and TRBJ2-4, with TRBD2 identical over 13 bases. This CDR3 comprises 21 residues. The germline gives CDR1 MDHEN, CDR2 SYDVKM. V dropped 2 bases and J dropped 1; count of bases not matched to a gene: 14. The CDR3 sequence is CASSLGALGLAGKEAKNIQYF. The CDR3 nucleotides are TGTGCCAGCAGTTTAGGGGCCCTGGGACTAGCGGGGAAGGAGGCCAAAAACATTCAGTACTTC.

The J gene is TRBJ2-5, the V gene TRBV21-1; the DNA was not compared with TRBD1, the D call given in the table. TRBV21-1 is a pseudogene segment. CDR3 length equals 14 residues. CDR3 region: CASSSGQVKETQYF. The CDR3 DNA sequence: TGTGCCAGCAGCAGCGGACAGGTCAAAGAGACCCAGTACTTC.

The rearrangement joins TRBV3-1 to TRBJ2-5; no clear D. The CDR3 is 11 amino acids. V was clipped by 5 bases and J by 7 bases, with 8 bases between them. From germline, CDR1 is LGHDT and CDR2 YNNKEL (reference sequence). Here the CDR3 reads CASSSDWTQYF. CDR3 DNA: TGTGCCAGCAGCTCAGACTGGACCCAGTACTTC.

The CDR3: CASSFSVDYYGYTF. The CDR3 region has the DNA TGTGCCAGCAGTTTCTCGGTCGATTATTATGGCTACACCTTC. The chain joins TRBV12-3 or TRBV12-4 to TRBJ1-2; D is uncertain. The CDR3 consists of 14 residues. The V end was cut by 3 bases, the J end by 5 bases, with 13 bases between.

This clonotype was observed many times. V usage is TRBV7-9 and J usage is TRBJ2-2; tentative D call: TRBD2 (6 bases). This CDR3 is built from 13 residues. The V gene's germline CDR1 is SEHNR and CDR2 FQNEAQ (reference sequence). Trimming cost V 8 bases and J 6 bases, with 13 bases left between them. The CDR3 coding sequence is TGTGCCAGCGCCTGGTCGGGAGCCGGGGAGCTGTTTTTT. Translating it yields CASAWSGAGELFF.

The chain links TRBV28 to TRBJ2-1; TRBD1 agrees at 9 bases. The V segment lost 5 bases and the J segment 4 bases; nucleotides outside the gene matches: 9. Germline V gene lookup returns CDR1 MDHEN and CDR2 SYDVKM. This CDR3 region has 16 residues. The CDR3 bases are TGTGCCAGCAGTCCACGGACAGGGGTTTTGTACAATGAGCAGTTCTTC. It codes for CASSPRTGVLYNEQFF.

In its sample, this clonotype was seen a few times. The chain has TRBV2 and TRBJ1-5; D is unresolved. Per germline, CDR1 SNHLY and CDR2 FYNNEI. V gave up 3 bases and J gave up 5 bases, with 11 bases separating them. The CDR3 is made up of 14 amino acids. For the CDR3, the DNA is TGTGCCAGCAGTGAGGCAGAAACTTATCAGCCCCAGCATTTT. Translation: CASSEAETYQPQHF.

This clonotype came up a few times. This sequence joins TRBV7-9 and TRBJ2-1; a weak D match, TRBD2 (5 bases). Germline values: CDR1 SEHNR, CDR2 FQNEAQ (reference sequence). Deletions cut 5 bases from V and 8 bases from J, with 10 bases between. There are 12 residues in the CDR3. CDR3 in amino acids: CASSALVHEQFF. The CDR3 nucleotides are TGTGCCAGCAGCGCACTAGTCCATGAGCAGTTCTTC.

This chain joins TRBV20-1 and TRBJ2-1, with unresolved D. CDR1 and CDR2 (germline): DFQATT, SNEGSKA (reference sequence). The CDR3 runs 12 residues. The V and J ends lost 2 bases and 3 bases respectively, with 5 bases between them. As DNA, the CDR3 is TGCAGTGCTAGATGGCACTACAATGAGCAGTTCTTC. Protein sequence: CSARWHYNEQFF.

V usage is TRBV5-1 and J usage is TRBJ2-3; possibly TRBD2 for D (6 bases). The V gene lost 4 bases and the J gene lost 4 bases, with 16 bases spanning the gap. The CDR3 runs to 15 residues. The germline CDR1 and CDR2 sequences are SGHRS and YFSETQ. The DNA for the CDR3 is TGCGCCAGCAGCGTGGAGGGCCGGGTAGCAGATACGCAGTATTTT. Its translation is CASSVEGRVADTQYF.

The chain joins TRBV20-1 to TRBJ1-1; weak D call: TRBD1 (6 bases). Germline V gene sequence: CDR1 DFQATT, CDR2 SNEGSKA (reference sequence). Trimming left V 6 bases short and J 8 bases short, with 19 bases between. The CDR3 is 13 residues long. In DNA form, the CDR3 reads TGCAGTGCGCCGGGACATAGGTCTAGAGAAGCTTTCTTT. Translating it yields CSAPGHRSREAFF.

The rearrangement joins TRBV11-2 to TRBJ2-1; 13 bases fit TRBD2. Trimming cost V 4 bases and J 8 bases; bases outside gene matches: 8. This CDR3 has 16 residues. Germline CDR1 SGHAT, CDR2 FQNNGV. The CDR3 sequence: CASSSTSGGAWDEQFF. The CDR3 nucleotides are TGTGCCAGCAGCTCAACTAGCGGGGGGGCCTGGGATGAGCAGTTCTTC. The full variable domain, its missing parts supplied by reference TRBV11-2 and TRBJ2-1, is EAGVAQSPRYKIIEKRQSVAFWCNPISGHATLYWYQQILGQGPKLLIQFQNNGVVDDSQLPKDRFSAERLKGVDSTLKIQPAKLEDSAVYLCASSSTSGGAWDEQFFGPGTRLTVL.

This clonotype was counted ten times or more. This chain uses TRBV4-1 with TRBJ2-7; 11 bases are a match to TRBD2. The CDR3 is 19 residues long. V was clipped by 3 bases and J by 3 bases; unmatched bases: 16. Per germline, CDR1 MGHRA and CDR2 YSYEKL. CDR3: CASSHARTATSGSLYEQYF. The CDR3, as DNA: TGCGCCAGCAGCCATGCCCGGACGGCTACTAGCGGGAGCCTCTACGAGCAGTACTTC.

The rearrangement links TRBV9 to TRBJ2-7, with D possibly matching TRBD2 (5 bases). The length of the CDR3 is 13 residues. The germline gives CDR1 SGDLS, CDR2 YYNGEE. The ends were cut back, 0 bases at V and 5 bases at J, with 9 bases in the middle. The CDR3: CASSVGGSDEQYF. The CDR3 coding sequence is TGTGCCAGCAGCGTAGGAGGTAGCGACGAGCAGTACTTC.

This clonotype was seen ten or more times. The chain combines TRBV9 with TRBJ2-3, with D possibly being TRBD2 (5 bases). Germline values: CDR1 SGDLS, CDR2 YYNGEE. V was clipped by 5 bases and J by 0 bases, with 16 bases between them. The CDR3 runs to 16 residues. CDR3 in amino acids: CASRDASGGSTDTQYF. In nucleotides, the CDR3 is TGTGCCAGCAGGGACGCAAGCGGAGGCAGCACAGATACGCAGTATTTT.

This clonotype was counted only a few times. The genes are TRBV25-1 and TRBJ2-2; 11 nucleotides agree with TRBD2. CDR1 and CDR2 from the germline V gene are MGHDK and SYGVNS. The CDR3 is made up of 16 amino acids. J lost 7 bases, V lost 3 bases, and 7 bases had no gene match. CDR3 sequence: CASSEISGGANGELFF. Here the CDR3 DNA reads TGTGCCAGCAGTGAGATTAGCGGGGGGGCCAACGGGGAGCTGTTTTTT.

This chain connects TRBV4-1 to TRBJ2-7; D might be TRBD2 (5 bases). Trimming removed 0 bases at V and 4 bases at J, with 13 bases between. CDR3 length: 15 residues. Germline lookup yields CDR1 MGHRA and CDR2 YSYEKL. The CDR3 loop is CASSQDLYEGYEQYV. The CDR3 DNA is TGCGCCAGCAGCCAAGATCTTTACGAGGGTTACGAGCAGTACGTC.

This clonotype was seen ten or more times. The chain joins TRBV27 to TRBJ2-3; 9 bases match TRBD1. Germline CDR1 and CDR2: MNHEY and SMNVEV (reference sequence). CDR3 length equals 14 residues. V gave up 5 bases and J gave up 5 bases; unmatched junction bases: 5. For the CDR3, the DNA is TGTGCCAGCAGTCCCGGGACAGGGATAGATACGCAGTATTTT. Protein product: CASSPGTGIDTQYF.

The chain employs TRBV7-8 and TRBJ2-1; 13 bases agree with TRBD2. Germline V gene lookup returns CDR1 SGHVS and CDR2 FQNEAQ. This CDR3 is built from 18 residues. J gave up 1 base and V 5 bases, and 8 bases lay outside the gene matches. The CDR3 region is CASSQRTSGSRSYNEQFF. The DNA for the CDR3 is TGTGCCAGCAGCCAACGGACTAGCGGGAGTAGATCCTACAATGAGCAGTTCTTC.

V is TRBV24-1 and J is TRBJ2-5; 10 bases align to TRBD2. This CDR3 spans 16 amino acids. The junction had 7 bases not matched to a gene; V was cut back by 0 bases and J by 7 bases. Germline-derived CDR1 and CDR2 are KGHDR and SFDVKD. CDR3: CATSDLPSGGLMTQYF. DNA of the CDR3: TGTGCCACCAGTGATTTGCCTAGCGGGGGTTTAATGACCCAGTACTTC.

This clonotype came up a few times. The genes are TRBV25-1 and TRBJ1-6; tentatively, D is TRBD1 (6 bases). Trimming removed 6 bases at V and 7 bases at J, with 16 bases between. Germline-derived CDR1 and CDR2 are MGHDK and SYGVNS. The CDR3 consists of 15 residues. The DNA of the CDR3 is TGTGCCAGCAGCTTACAGGGAGGAGGGAATTCACCCCTCCACTTT. This translates into CASSLQGGGNSPLHF.

This clonotype has only a few counts. V is TRBV24-1 and J is TRBJ2-1; the D gene is possibly TRBD2 (5 bases). The CDR3 is 12 amino acids. Germline lookup yields CDR1 KGHDR and CDR2 SFDVKD. V lost 6 bases and J lost 10, with 12 bases in between. The CDR3 DNA is TGTGCCACCAGTCCGGGATATCGGGAGCAGTTCTTC. Its protein is CATSPGYREQFF.

This clonotype was found a few times. In DNA, the CDR3 is TGTGCCAGCAGTTATACCCTAGCGGGAGTAACCGGGGAGCTGTTTTTT. It codes for CASSYTLAGVTGELFF. The chain carries TRBV6-5 and TRBJ2-2; 10 bases map to TRBD2. Germline CDR1 MNHEY, CDR2 SVGAGI. CDR3 length: 16 amino acids. V shed 3 bases, J shed 5 bases, and the junction held 6 bases outside the gene matches.